These 9 T cell receptor beta chains were all obtained from the same sample, sequenced in a study of T cell changes during pregnancy in multiple sclerosis. Libraries were prepared by immunoSEQ multiplex PCR; TCRdb keeps only in-frame clonotypes and omits some of them. The sample carries 85,000 to 90,000 clones, about 91% recorded once. The source was peripheral blood, collected in the first trimester of pregnancy. These receptors all stem from a female donor in good health, enrolled as a control in a pregnancy study.

This clone has a single count. V and J are TRBV5-4 and TRBJ1-5, with TRBD1 as a possible D gene (6 bases). Trimming left V 4 bases short and J 4 bases short, with 9 bases between. The CDR3 runs 13 residues. Per germline, CDR1 SGHNT and CDR2 YYREEE (reference sequence). CDR3 coding DNA: TGTGCCAGCAGCCCCGGACAGAATCAGCCCCAGCATTTT. This translates into CASSPGQNQPQHF.

The rearrangement uses TRBV7-2 and TRBJ2-1; maybe TRBD2 (6 bases). CDR1 SGHTA and CDR2 FQGNSA come from the germline V gene. The V and J ends lost 2 bases and 6 bases respectively, with 17 bases between them. The CDR3 covers 16 residues. Here the CDR3 DNA reads TGTGCCAGCAGCTTATCGGGGTTCCCCGGGGGCAATGAGCAGTTCTTC. As protein: CASSLSGFPGGNEQFF.

The V and J genes are TRBV18 and TRBJ1-3, with 7 bases lining up with TRBD1. The V segment lost 4 bases and the J segment 2 bases; nucleotides outside the gene matches: 8. There are 16 residues in the CDR3. Germline loops: CDR1 KGHSH, CDR2 LQKENI. CDR3 sequence: CASSRQGLNAGNTIYF. For the CDR3, the DNA is TGTGCCAGCTCACGACAGGGACTCAATGCTGGAAACACCATATATTTT.

The CDR3 protein is CASSPPAGRSGLVHEQFF. The CDR3 region has the DNA TGTGCCAGCTCACCACCAGCAGGAAGATCGGGACTCGTGCATGAGCAGTTCTTC. The J gene is TRBJ2-1, the V gene TRBV18, with D possibly being TRBD2 (6 bases). The germline V gene encodes CDR1 KGHSH and CDR2 LQKENI. This CDR3 has 18 residues. V was pared by 0 bases and J by 8 bases, with 23 bases between.

The chain has TRBV6-5 and TRBJ2-5, with D perhaps matching TRBD1 (6 bases). Germline loops: CDR1 MNHEY, CDR2 SVGAGI. V lost 6 bases to trimming and J lost 7 bases, with 15 bases between them. This CDR3 has 13 amino acids. The CDR3, as DNA: TGTGCCAGCAGGCGGACAGAAACCGGGACCCAGTACTTC. It specifies CASRRTETGTQYF.

The V and J genes are TRBV27 and TRBJ2-6; TRBD2 aligns across 8 bases. The germline V gene has CDR1 MNHEY and CDR2 SMNVEV (reference sequence). The CDR3 loop spans 16 amino acids. J gave up 3 bases and V 2 bases, and 3 bases lay outside the gene matches. In DNA, the CDR3 is TGTGCCAGCAGTTTAGTAGCGGGGTATGGGGCCAACGTCCTGACTTTC. As protein: CASSLVAGYGANVLTF.

CDR3 loop: CASSSDGQAWGGYTF. The CDR3 DNA sequence: TGTGCCAGCAGCTCGGATGGACAGGCCTGGGGGGGCTACACCTTC. This chain connects TRBV7-9 to TRBJ1-2; TRBD1 matches at 7 bases. The CDR3 runs 15 residues. V was clipped by 4 bases and J by 8 bases; unmatched bases: 13. Germline CDR1 SEHNR, CDR2 FQNEAQ (reference sequence).

The rearrangement links TRBV11-2 to TRBJ2-3; TRBD1 might be the D (6 bases). From germline, CDR1 is SGHAT and CDR2 FQNNGV. Trimming removed 0 bases from V and 8 bases from J, with 6 bases in between. The CDR3 has 12 residues. The CDR3 loop reads CASSLEGATQYF. The CDR3 DNA sequence: TGTGCCAGCAGCTTAGAGGGGGCTACGCAGTATTTT.

As DNA, the CDR3 is TGCGCCAGCAGCTCGGGACTGTATAATTCACCCCTCCACTTT. Translated, it gives CASSSGLYNSPLHF. The chain uses TRBV5-1 and TRBJ1-6; weak D call: TRBD1 (5 bases). The germline V gene has CDR1 SGHRS and CDR2 YFSETQ. The CDR3 consists of 14 residues. Trimming took 3 bases from V and 4 from J, leaving 8 bases between them.